Listed below are T cell receptor beta chains from one sample, sequenced in a study of molecular identifiers for immune sequencing clone quantification. Using its own MiXCR run on the PCR reads, TCRdb lists one record per CDR3 protein. The data show around 480,000 distinct CDR3 sequences, 20% to 25% seen once. Sequenced material: naive CD8+ T cells from blood, with Jurkat cell RNA spiked in. Source of these receptors: a human donor in good health. Some libraries in this study had Jurkat cell RNA spiked in. The CDR3 runs from the conserved cysteine through the conserved F or W. The D gene is left open where the match is weak. Clone size is shown for a subset of rows, as once, few, many or a class of expanded clone.

>TRBJ2-7|TRBV7-9|few|TRBD2
CASSSGLVYEQYF
TGTGCCAGCAGCTCCGGACTAGTTTACGAGCAGTACTTC
>TRBJ2-5|TRBV19|.|.
CASSFAPGAGWETQYF
TGTGCCAGTAGTTTTGCCCCGGGAGCCGGGTGGGAGACCCAGTACTTC
>TRBJ1-1|TRBV4-3|many|.
CASSQGWLTEAFF
TGCGCCAGCAGCCAAGGATGGCTCACTGAAGCTTTCTTT
>TRBJ2-7|TRBV20-1|once|TRBD2
CSVKPWVAGGNYEQYF
TGCAGTGTCAAGCCTTGGGTAGCGGGAGGTAACTACGAGCAGTACTTC
>TRBJ2-3|TRBV27|.|TRBD1
CASSPTGQDTDTQYF
TGTGCCAGCAGTCCCACGGGACAGGACACAGATACGCAGTATTTT
>TRBJ2-7|TRBV27|.|TRBD2
CASSFSTSPSYEQYF
TGTGCCAGCAGTTTCTCGACTAGCCCCTCCTACGAGCAGTACTTC
>TRBJ2-1|TRBV7-3|.|TRBD1
CASSYAPGQGYNEQFF
TGTGCCAGCAGCTATGCCCCGGGACAGGGTTACAATGAGCAGTTCTTC
>TRBJ1-1|TRBV6-2/TRBV6-3|few|.
CASTSRPHEAFF
TGTGCCAGCACCTCCCGTCCCCATGAAGCTTTCTTT
>TRBJ2-3|TRBV9|many|.
CASSVGSGTDTQYF
TGTGCCAGCAGCGTAGGAAGCGGCACAGATACGCAGTATTTT
>TRBJ2-7|TRBV29-1|many|TRBD1
CSVVGQGSSYEQYF
TGCAGCGTTGTAGGACAGGGGTCGTCCTACGAGCAGTACTTC
>TRBJ2-5|TRBV29-1|many|.
CSVGDSLQETQYF
TGCAGCGTTGGAGACAGTCTCCAAGAGACCCAGTACTTC
>TRBJ2-3|TRBV30|many|.
CAWSVWGDTQYF
TGTGCCTGGAGTGTATGGGGGGATACGCAGTATTTT
>TRBJ2-3|TRBV28|.|TRBD2
CASSFHPMSGRAADTQYF
TGTGCCAGCTCCTTTCACCCTATGAGCGGGAGGGCTGCAGATACGCAGTATTTT
>TRBJ2-7|TRBV11-2|.|.
CASSLVRTPTYEQYF
TGTGCCAGCAGCTTAGTCCGGACACCAACCTACGAGCAGTACTTC
>TRBJ2-1|TRBV4-1|.|TRBD2
CASSQLIAGGGVYNEQFF
TGCGCCAGCAGCCAACTGATAGCGGGGGGAGGTGTGTACAATGAGCAGTTCTTC
>TRBJ2-7|TRBV12-3/TRBV12-4|many|TRBD2
CASSYAGGPSSYEQYF
TGTGCCAGCAGTTACGCGGGGGGCCCGAGCTCCTACGAGCAGTACTTC
>TRBJ1-1|TRBV6-5|.|.
CASTMGGSTEAFF
TGTGCCAGCACAATGGGGGGAAGTACTGAAGCTTTCTTT
>TRBJ2-7|TRBV7-9|.|.
CASSLGDTGPRSYEQYF
TGTGCCAGCAGCCTTGGAGACACCGGGCCTCGCTCCTACGAGCAGTACTTC